Listed here are 26 T cell receptor beta chains from one sample, sequenced in a study of OX40 agonist ivuxolimab in advanced cancers. Profiled with immunoSEQ multiplex PCR; TCRdb holds only in-frame clones, not every one. The repertoire includes about 78,000 clones, 92% of them detected once, and about 3% sits in the top ten. The material was CD4+ or CD8+ T cells sorted from blood, obtained in a trial of the OX40 agonist ivuxolimab. All receptors derive from an adult with an advanced solid tumor such as melanoma, head and neck, liver or kidney cancer.

This clone was observed a single time. V usage is TRBV4-2 and J usage is TRBJ1-2, with 8 bases aligning to TRBD1. V gave up 4 bases and J gave up 4 bases; unmatched junction bases: 8. Germline V gene sequence: CDR1 LGHNA, CDR2 YNFKEQ. The CDR3 runs 15 residues. The CDR3 spells CASSRMTGDGYGYTF. CDR3 DNA sequence: TGTGCCAGCAGCCGAATGACAGGGGACGGCTATGGCTACACCTTC.

This rearrangement joins TRBV5-1 to TRBJ1-3; D is possibly TRBD1 (5 bases). V was cut by 4 bases and J by 1 base, with 18 bases left in between. Germline CDR1 reads SGHRS; CDR2 reads YFSETQ. CDR3 length: 17 residues. The CDR3 bases are TGCGCCAGCAGCCCCCTGGGGCAGTACCTGTCTGGAAACACCATATATTTT. Translated: CASSPLGQYLSGNTIYF.

The CDR3, as DNA: TGTGCCAGCAGGAGGGGGCAGGACTATGGCTACACCTTC. Translating it yields CASRRGQDYGYTF. J is TRBJ1-2 and V is TRBV6-4, with TRBD1 identical over 7 bases. Germline V CDR1 and CDR2: MRHNA, SNTAGT. The CDR3 is made up of 13 amino acids. Unmatched junction bases numbered 4, after V lost 6 bases and J lost 3 bases.

The V and J genes are TRBV2 and TRBJ2-7; D possibly corresponds to TRBD2 (6 bases). Trimming removed 5 bases at V and 0 bases at J, with 11 bases between. The germline V gene encodes CDR1 SNHLY and CDR2 FYNNEI. The CDR3 spans 14 residues. The CDR3 region is CASSSWDFSYEQYF. The CDR3 DNA reads TGTGCCAGCAGTTCATGGGACTTCTCCTACGAGCAGTACTTC.

The chain couples TRBV7-9 to TRBJ1-5; unclear D gene. The CDR3 sequence is 15 residues long. Germline CDR1 SEHNR, CDR2 FQNEAQ (reference sequence). Trimming shortened V by 1 base and J by 1 base, and 8 bases separated the two germline ends. The CDR3 DNA reads as TGTGCCAGCAGCTTAGGGGAGGTCAGCAATCAGCCCCAGCATTTT. Amino acid sequence: CASSLGEVSNQPQHF.

The chain joins TRBV2 to TRBJ1-1; the match to TRBD1 covers 9 bases. Germline-derived CDR1 and CDR2 are SNHLY and FYNNEI. Germline trimming cut 5 bases from V and 9 bases from J; bases unmatched to any gene: 4. CDR3 length equals 12 residues. CDR3 in DNA: TGTGCCAGCAGTACCGGGACAGGGAAAGCTTTCTTT. Its protein is CASSTGTGKAFF.

The V call is TRBV2, the J call TRBJ1-2; TRBD1 matches 7 bases. V lost 8 bases to trimming and J lost 8 bases; unmatched junction nucleotides: 5. This CDR3 spans 11 amino acids. CDR1 is SNHLY and CDR2 is FYNNEI in the germline V gene. CDR3 protein: CASSRGGGYTF. The CDR3 coding sequence is TGTGCCAGCTCCAGGGGGGGCGGCTACACCTTC.

CDR3 sequence (DNA): TGTGCCACCCACCCCAAGGGTGGAAACACCATATATTTT. Residues: CATHPKGGNTIYF. The chain uses TRBV2 and TRBJ1-3; D is uncertain. Germline V gene lookup returns CDR1 SNHLY and CDR2 FYNNEI. Trimming took 10 bases from V and 3 from J, leaving 13 bases between them. The CDR3 spans 13 residues.

The rearrangement links TRBV29-1 to TRBJ2-3; 12 nucleotides agree with TRBD2. Germline CDR1 reads SQVTM; CDR2 reads ANQGSEA. CDR3 length: 15 residues. Unmatched junction bases numbered 8, after V lost 7 bases and J lost 3 bases. This CDR3 is CSGILAGGHTDTQYF. Written as DNA, the CDR3 is TGCAGCGGGATACTAGCGGGAGGTCATACAGATACGCAGTATTTT.

V gene TRBV29-1 combines with J gene TRBJ1-1; D remains ambiguous. This CDR3 region has 14 residues. Trimming removed 2 bases from V and 5 bases from J, with 15 bases in between. The germline gives CDR1 SQVTM, CDR2 ANQGSEA. The CDR3 reads CSVESALGWTEAFF. CDR3 coding DNA: TGCAGCGTTGAATCGGCACTCGGGTGGACTGAAGCTTTCTTT.

CDR3 loop: CASSLSGGNTGELFF. The CDR3 nucleotides are TGTGCCAGCAGCTTATCAGGGGGAAACACCGGGGAGCTGTTTTTT. The rearrangement joins TRBV7-6 to TRBJ2-2; TRBD1 matches at 7 bases. The J segment lost 2 bases and the V segment lost 2 bases, leaving 2 bases of the junction unmatched. Germline CDR1 reads SGHVS; CDR2 reads FNYEAQ. This CDR3 spans 15 amino acids.

V usage is TRBV11-2 and J usage is TRBJ2-3; D remains ambiguous. CDR3 length equals 15 residues. V was trimmed by 3 bases and J by 0 bases, leaving 10 bases between them. Germline values: CDR1 SGHAT, CDR2 FQNNGV. The chain's CDR3 is CASSFWASSTDTQYF. The CDR3, as DNA: TGTGCCAGCAGCTTTTGGGCCTCTAGCACAGATACGCAGTATTTT. The whole variable domain, filled in from reference TRBV11-2 and TRBJ2-3, reads EAGVAQSPRYKIIEKRQSVAFWCNPISGHATLYWYQQILGQGPKLLIQFQNNGVVDDSQLPKDRFSAERLKGVDSTLKIQPAKLEDSAVYLCASSFWASSTDTQYFGPGTRLTVL.

The rearrangement uses TRBV11-2 and TRBJ2-5, with D unclear. The CDR3 totals 12 residues. V lost 3 bases to trimming and J lost 1 base, with 3 bases between them. CDR1 and CDR2 from the germline V gene are SGHAT and FQNNGV. DNA of the CDR3: TGTGCCAGCAGCTTGATCCAAGAGACCCAGTACTTC. Translation: CASSLIQETQYF. The complete variable domain, with remaining parts taken from reference TRBV11-2 and TRBJ2-5, reads EAGVAQSPRYKIIEKRQSVAFWCNPISGHATLYWYQQILGQGPKLLIQFQNNGVVDDSQLPKDRFSAERLKGVDSTLKIQPAKLEDSAVYLCASSLIQETQYFGPGTRLLVL.

The gene calls are TRBV5-4 and TRBJ2-5; D is perhaps TRBD1 or TRBD2 (5 bases each). This CDR3 is 15 amino acids long. The germline V gene has CDR1 SGHNT and CDR2 YYREEE (reference sequence). Trimming removed 0 bases from V and 9 bases from J, with 18 bases in between. CDR3 nucleotide sequence: TGTGCCAGCAGCTTGGGGGGGAGTCGGGTGGTGGCCCAGTACTTC. Its protein is CASSLGGSRVVAQYF.

The rearrangement joins TRBV19 to TRBJ1-5; D might be TRBD1 (6 bases). V lost 4 bases to trimming and J lost 0 bases, with 13 bases between them. This CDR3 comprises 16 residues. CDR1 is LNHDA and CDR2 is SQIVND in the germline V gene (reference sequence). The CDR3 coding sequence is TGTGCCAGTAGTACCCCGACAGGTTATAGCAATCAGCCCCAGCATTTT. As protein: CASSTPTGYSNQPQHF.

CDR3 sequence: CASMPGRSTGELFF. The CDR3 DNA follows: TGTGCCAGCATGCCGGGACGTAGCACCGGGGAGCTGTTTTTT. The chain couples TRBV2 to TRBJ2-2; possibly TRBD1 or TRBD2 for D (5 bases each). This CDR3 region has 14 residues. The V gene lost 7 bases and the J gene lost 4 bases, with 13 bases spanning the gap. The germline CDR1 and CDR2 sequences are SNHLY and FYNNEI.

V and J are TRBV5-6 and TRBJ2-3; D not certain. Germline values: CDR1 SGHDT, CDR2 YYEEEE. The germline V and J ends were trimmed by 0 bases and 6 bases, with 2 bases remaining between them. The CDR3 loop spans 11 amino acids. The CDR3 DNA follows: TGTGCCAGCAGCTTGGGGGATACGCAGTATTTT. It is translated as CASSLGDTQYF.

The chain couples TRBV5-6 to TRBJ2-1; D unresolved. Trimming pared 3 bases from V and 5 bases from J, leaving 6 bases between. The CDR3 consists of 12 residues. Germline V gene sequence: CDR1 SGHDT, CDR2 YYEEEE. The CDR3 sequence is CASSWTDNEQFF. CDR3 DNA: TGTGCCAGCAGCTGGACCGACAATGAGCAGTTCTTC.

This clone showed up just once. The chain joins TRBV29-1 to TRBJ1-2; D may be TRBD1 (5 bases). V gave up 6 bases and J gave up 4 bases, with 12 bases separating them. Germline V gene sequence: CDR1 SQVTM, CDR2 ANQGSEA. The CDR3 runs to 12 residues. CDR3 nucleotide sequence: TGCAGCGTGCAGGGACTCCGCTATGGCTACACCTTC. Protein product: CSVQGLRYGYTF.

This rearrangement joins TRBV9 to TRBJ2-5; TRBD2 agrees at 8 bases. This CDR3 has 12 residues. Germline V gene data show CDR1 as SGDLS and CDR2 as YYNGEE. With 3 bases clipped from V and 5 bases from J, the junction kept 0 bases outside the gene matches. CDR3 DNA: TGTGCCAGCAGCGCGGGAGGGGAGACCCAGTACTTC. Translating it yields CASSAGGETQYF. Variable domain in full (rest from reference TRBV9 and TRBJ2-5): DSGVTQTPKHLITATGQRVTLRCSPRSGDLSVYWYQQSLDQGLQFLIQYYNGEERAKGNILERFSAQQFPDLHSELNLSSLELGDSALYFCASSAGGETQYFGPGTRLLVL.

The chain carries TRBV15 and TRBJ2-3; 9 bases match TRBD2. The CDR3 loop spans 14 amino acids. Looked up from germline, CDR1 is LNHNV and CDR2 is YYDKDF (reference sequence). With 6 bases clipped from V and 1 base from J, the junction kept 2 bases outside the gene matches. DNA of the CDR3: TGTGCCACCAGAAGGACTAGCGGCACAGATACGCAGTATTTT. It codes for CATRRTSGTDTQYF.

CDR3 coding DNA: TGTGCCTGGGGGGCAAGGCGGGTACAAGAGACCCAGTACTTC. It translates to CAWGARRVQETQYF. The chain uses TRBV30 and TRBJ2-5; D is tentatively TRBD1 or TRBD2 (5 bases each). V was clipped by 5 bases and J by 2 bases, with 15 bases between them. This CDR3 contains 14 residues. Germline V gene data show CDR1 as GTSNPN and CDR2 as SVGIG (reference sequence). Drawing the rest from reference TRBV30 and TRBJ2-5, the complete variable domain is SQTIHQWPATLVQPVGSPLSLECTVEGTSNPNLYWYRQAAGRGLQLLFYSVGIGQISSEVPQNLSASRPQDRQFILSSKKLLLSDSGFYLCAWGARRVQETQYFGPGTRLLVL.

This sequence joins TRBV2 and TRBJ1-2; TRBD1 is a possible D gene (6 bases). The CDR3 is made up of 12 amino acids. Trimming left V 8 bases short and J 0 bases short, with 7 bases between. From germline, CDR1 is SNHLY and CDR2 FYNNEI. CDR3 sequence: CASGGPNYGYTF. The CDR3 nucleotides read TGTGCCAGCGGGGGCCCTAACTATGGCTACACCTTC.

As to this clone: The sample holds other DNA sequences that translate to the same CDR3. The CDR3 DNA sequence: TGTGCCTGGAGTGTCGACAGGGGTAACACTGAAGCTTTCTTT. Its protein is CAWSVDRGNTEAFF. The rearrangement uses TRBV30 and TRBJ1-1; 8 bases line up with TRBD1. J lost 2 bases, V lost 0 bases, and 2 bases had no gene match. Germline-derived CDR1 and CDR2 are GTSNPN and SVGIG (reference sequence). The CDR3 is 14 residues long.

V usage is TRBV10-1 and J usage is TRBJ1-1, with D possibly matching TRBD1 (5 bases). This CDR3 is built from 16 residues. Germline CDR1 is WNHNN and CDR2 is SYGVQD (reference sequence). Trimming pared 0 bases from V and 2 bases from J, leaving 13 bases between. CDR3 sequence: CASSESQRTINTEAFF. The CDR3 DNA follows: TGCGCCAGCAGTGAGTCCCAGCGGACAATAAACACTGAAGCTTTCTTT.

The V gene is TRBV5-5, the J gene TRBJ2-1; TRBD2 matches 7 bases. With V trimmed by 6 bases and J by 5 bases, 11 bases remained unmatched. Per germline, CDR1 SGHKS and CDR2 YYEKEE (reference sequence). The CDR3 runs to 15 residues. The CDR3 bases are TGTGCCAGCATCAGATTTGGCGGGAGCCACAATGAGCAGTTCTTC. Amino acid sequence: CASIRFGGSHNEQFF.